This TCR beta chain came from a study of T cell repertoires in cytomegalovirus infection. CDR3 length: 15 residues. In germline, CDR1 is SGHKS, CDR2 YYEKEE (reference sequence). Trimming took 2 bases from V and 0 from J, leaving 6 bases between them. Each CDR3 protein gets one entry after TCRdb re-called the reads with MiXCR. The sample holds over 450,000 distinct CDR3 sequences, approximately 11% seen once. This clonotype appeared many times. Sequenced input: PBMCs. The source is a human donor in good health (CMV status not recorded). Some clones in this sample may be carry-over from other donors' samples. The rearrangement links TRBV5-5 to TRBJ2-6; D unclear. CDR3 loop: CASSLPTSGANVLTF. The CDR3 DNA reads TGTGCCAGCAGCTTACCCACCTCTGGGGCCAACGTCCTGACTTTC.